This T cell receptor (beta chain) is drawn from a study of identical twins. TCRdb used MiXCR to reprocess the 5' RACE reads, holding one entry per CDR3 protein. The sample gives 550,000 to 700,000 distinct CDR3 sequences, approximately 10% of which show up once; under 3.5% is in the top ten. This clonotype has just a few counts. These data were also reused for a study on yellow fever vaccine responses in identical twins.

Sample: PBMCs. The clonotype originates from a woman in her late teens or twenties in good health.

CDR3 sequence (DNA): TGCAGTGCTAGAGATCTGGGACAGGTACTAGCGGAAGCCTACGAGCAGTACTTC. It translates to CSARDLGQVLAEAYEQYF. The chain employs TRBV20-1 and TRBJ2-7, with D possibly called TRBD1 or TRBD2 (8 bases each). Germline loops: CDR1 DFQATT, CDR2 SNEGSKA (reference sequence). This CDR3 has 18 amino acids. V dropped 0 bases and J dropped 2 bases, with 23 bases sitting between them.